The table lists the clone carrying this TCR beta chain with a few counts. The antigen remains unidentified. The Oncomine TCR Beta short-read assay sequenced DNA from cultured CD4+ T cells. TCRdb re-analysed the PCR reads in MiXCR, keeping a single row per CDR3 protein. The table records 9,000 to 15,000 distinct CDR3 sequences, about 56% of them present only once. The data originate from a study of vaccination and CD4 T cells after COVID-19. Whole-study context: SARS-CoV-2, HCoV-NL63, HCoV-OC43 and HCoV-229E supplied the overlapping spike peptides used to stimulate cells.

CDR1 is SGHVS and CDR2 is FQNEAQ in the germline V gene. This CDR3 comprises 18 residues. V lost 3 bases to trimming and J lost 0 bases, with 18 bases between them. Treatment here: approximately 9-day PBMC culture with coronavirus spike peptide pools or control peptides (ViraFEST assay). The chain links TRBV7-8 to TRBJ2-4; perhaps TRBD2 as D (6 bases). This TCR derives from a human donor who had recovered from COVID-19. Source material: CD4+ T cells from blood, cultured in vitro. The CDR3 is CASSFRPRDSLAKNIQYF. Here the CDR3 DNA reads TGTGCCAGCAGCTTCCGACCCCGGGACTCACTAGCCAAAAACATTCAGTACTTC.